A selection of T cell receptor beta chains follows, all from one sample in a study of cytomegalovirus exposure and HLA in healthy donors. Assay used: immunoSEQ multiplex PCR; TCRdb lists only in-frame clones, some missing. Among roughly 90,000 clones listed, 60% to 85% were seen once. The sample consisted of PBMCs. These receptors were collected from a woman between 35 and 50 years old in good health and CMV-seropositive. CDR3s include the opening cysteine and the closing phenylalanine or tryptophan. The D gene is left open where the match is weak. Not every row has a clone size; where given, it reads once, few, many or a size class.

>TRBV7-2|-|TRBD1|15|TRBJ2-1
CASSMDRGPYNEQFF
TGTGCCAGCAGCATGGACAGGGGGCCCTACAATGAGCAGTTCTTC
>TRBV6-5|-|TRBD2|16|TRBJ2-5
CASSYGTSGAQETQYF
TGTGCCAGCAGTTACGGGACTAGCGGGGCCCAAGAGACCCAGTACTTC
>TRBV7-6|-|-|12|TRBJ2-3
CASSSGVDTQYF
TGTGCCAGCAGCTCGGGAGTAGATACGCAGTATTTT
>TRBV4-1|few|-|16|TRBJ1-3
CASSQDPGRSGNTIYF
TGCGCCAGCAGCCAAGACCCTGGGCGCTCTGGAAACACCATATATTTT
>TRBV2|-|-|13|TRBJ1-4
CASNRNRDEKLFF
TGTGCCAGCAATCGAAACAGGGACGAAAAACTGTTTTTT
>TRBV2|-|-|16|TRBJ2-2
CASRRDRETNTGELFF
TGTGCCAGCAGGCGGGACAGAGAAACGAACACCGGGGAGCTGTTTTTT
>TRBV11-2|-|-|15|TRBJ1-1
CASSLDRGGRTEAFF
TGTGCCAGCAGCTTAGATCGGGGGGGACGCACTGAAGCTTTCTTT
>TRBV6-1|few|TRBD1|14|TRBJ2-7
CASSFAGGGYEQYF
TGTGCCAGCAGTTTCGCAGGGGGCGGCTACGAGCAGTACTTC
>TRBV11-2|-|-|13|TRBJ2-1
CASRPGSYNEQFF
TGTGCCAGCAGACCGGGCTCCTACAATGAGCAGTTCTTC
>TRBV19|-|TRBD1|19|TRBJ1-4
CASSISPGQATHSNEKLFF
TGTGCCAGTAGTATATCGCCCGGACAGGCCACCCATTCTAATGAAAAACTGTTTTTT
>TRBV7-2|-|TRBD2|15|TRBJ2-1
CASSPLAGAYNEQFF
TGTGCCAGCAGCCCACTAGCGGGGGCTTACAATGAGCAGTTCTTC
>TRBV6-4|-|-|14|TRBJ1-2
CASSDSRGRGGYTF
TGTGCCAGCAGTGACTCGAGAGGACGGGGTGGCTACACCTTC
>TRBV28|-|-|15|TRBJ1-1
CASSSLGYGGTEAFF
TGTGCCAGCAGTTCCCTTGGATATGGCGGCACTGAAGCTTTCTTT
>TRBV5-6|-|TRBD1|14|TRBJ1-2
CASSQDRGNYGYTF
TGTGCCAGCAGCCAGGACAGGGGTAACTATGGCTACACCTTC
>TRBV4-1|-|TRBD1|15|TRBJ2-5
CASSPLEGGRETQYF
TGCGCCAGCAGCCCCCTGGAAGGGGGCAGGGAGACCCAGTACTTC
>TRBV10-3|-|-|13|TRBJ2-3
CAIQGRASDTQYF
TGTGCCATCCAAGGCAGGGCCTCGGATACGCAGTATTTT
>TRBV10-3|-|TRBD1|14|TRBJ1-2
CAHSTGASDYGYTF
TGTGCCCACTCGACAGGGGCATCTGACTATGGCTACACCTTC
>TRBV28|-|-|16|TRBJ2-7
CASSSLPGAGFYEQYF
TGTGCCAGCAGTTCCCTACCGGGTGCGGGTTTTTACGAGCAGTACTTC
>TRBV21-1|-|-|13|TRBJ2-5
CASSQGRMETQYF
TGTGCCAGCAGCCAGGGTAGAATGGAGACCCAGTACTTC
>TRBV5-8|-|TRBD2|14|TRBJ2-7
CASSSGLAGVEQYF
TGTGCCAGCAGCTCTGGACTAGCGGGAGTCGAGCAGTACTTC
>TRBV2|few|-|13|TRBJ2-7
CASSDFLYYEQYF
TGTGCCAGCAGTGATTTTCTTTACTACGAGCAGTACTTC
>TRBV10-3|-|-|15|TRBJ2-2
CAINFDGQDTGELFF
TGTGCCATCAATTTCGACGGTCAGGACACCGGGGAGCTGTTTTTT
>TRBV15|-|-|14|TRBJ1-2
CATSRVGGDYGYTF
TGTGCCACCAGCAGAGTAGGCGGAGACTATGGCTACACCTTC
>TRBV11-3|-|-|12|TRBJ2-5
CASSWGRETQYF
TGTGCCAGCAGCTGGGGGAGGGAGACCCAGTACTTC
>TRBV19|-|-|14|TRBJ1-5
CASSTDGVNQPQHF
TGTGCCAGTAGTACCGACGGGGTGAATCAGCCCCAGCATTTT
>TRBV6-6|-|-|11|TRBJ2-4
CASSSGEIQYF
TGTGCCAGCAGTTCCGGAGAAATTCAGTACTTC
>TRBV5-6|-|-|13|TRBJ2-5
CASSLGSQETQYF
TGTGCCAGCAGCTTGGGCAGCCAAGAGACCCAGTACTTC